This T cell receptor beta chain was profiled in a study of T cell clones after liver transplantation. Overall study context: Subjects received no induction therapy and standard immunosuppression until randomization at 12-24 months post-transplant. Samples came pre-transplant, pre-randomization before withdrawal, and post-randomization after withdrawal ended.

Concerning this clone itself: Its target is not known.

Study-wide findings and caveats: Donor-reactive sequences fell more than third party-reactive ones, suggesting partial deletion.

Germline CDR1 reads SGHDN; CDR2 reads FVKESK. This CDR3 comprises 15 residues. V lost 3 bases, J lost 1 base, and 3 bases stayed unmatched. This table comes from immunoSEQ multiplex PCR, and its TCRdb copy is limited to in-frame clones, with some not included. The table has approximately 50,000 clones, 55% to 75% seen once; the top ten hold 8.5% to 10%. Unstimulated PBMCs were sorted into CD3+CD4+ and CD3+CD8+ populations. The sequence came from a human patient who received a liver transplant. Some T cells could come from the graft donor. Sequenced here: CD4+ T cells from blood, sampled more than 52 months after liver transplant. This chain uses TRBV14 with TRBJ2-3; TRBD1 matches 8 bases. The CDR3 protein is CASSQQGAGTDTQYF. The CDR3 coding sequence is TGTGCCAGCAGCCAGCAGGGGGCCGGCACAGATACGCAGTATTTT.